One sample yielded the 12 T cell receptor beta chains listed below, sequenced in a study of blood T cell repertoires in COVID-19. TCRdb keeps only in-frame clones here, not all; method: immunoSEQ multiplex PCR. This table has 390,000 or so clones, approximately 89% appearing once. Sequenced: peripheral blood. The receptor source for this set is a young woman with COVID-19, enrolled during active disease.

The V call is TRBV5-1, the J call TRBJ1-1, with D possibly matching TRBD1 (6 bases). Trimming took 0 bases from V and 4 from J, leaving 13 bases between them. CDR1 and CDR2 from the germline V gene are SGHRS and YFSETQ. The CDR3 loop spans 15 amino acids. CDR3 in DNA: TGCGCCAGCAGCTTGGGCGGGGGCGCGGGCACTGAAGCTTTCTTT. It yields the protein CASSLGGGAGTEAFF.

The rearrangement links TRBV29-1 to TRBJ1-1, with D perhaps matching TRBD1 (6 bases). Germline lookup yields CDR1 SQVTM and CDR2 ANQGSEA. The CDR3 covers 14 residues. Trimming pared 6 bases from V and 5 bases from J, leaving 19 bases between. The CDR3 is CSVKSTGLVTEAFF. As DNA, the CDR3 is TGCAGCGTCAAATCCACAGGGTTAGTAACTGAAGCTTTCTTT. Full variable domain (outside the CDR3, taken from reference TRBV29-1 and TRBJ1-1): SAVISQKPSRDICQRGTSLTIQCQVDSQVTMMFWYRQQPGQSLTLIATANQGSEATYESGFVIDKFPISRPNLTFSTLTVSNMSPEDSSIYLCSVKSTGLVTEAFFGQGTRLTVV.

The chain carries TRBV5-4 and TRBJ1-1, with D possibly TRBD1 on 5 matching bases. V lost 2 bases and J 2 bases, leaving 7 bases between the germline ends. The CDR3 has 13 residues. CDR1 is SGHNT, CDR2 YYREEE, per germline (reference sequence). CDR3 in amino acids: CASSFRTNTEAFF. The CDR3 DNA is TGTGCCAGCAGCTTCAGGACAAACACTGAAGCTTTCTTT.

Only one count was recorded for this clone. V and J are TRBV28 and TRBJ2-1, with 11 bases lining up with TRBD2. The germline gives CDR1 MDHEN, CDR2 SYDVKM. The CDR3 is 15 amino acids. V lost 7 bases, J lost 4 bases, and 6 bases stayed unmatched. CDR3 DNA: TGTGCCAGCAAACTTATAGCGGGAGGGTACAATGAGCAGTTCTTC. Amino acid sequence: CASKLIAGGYNEQFF.

The chain employs TRBV5-1 and TRBJ2-3; no clear D. V was cut by 4 bases and J by 5 bases, with 8 bases left in between. The CDR3 runs 12 residues. Germline V gene lookup returns CDR1 SGHRS and CDR2 YFSETQ. The CDR3 coding sequence is TGCGCCAGCAGCCGCCGAGGAGATACGCAGTATTTT. Encoded protein: CASSRRGDTQYF.

The chain combines TRBV11-1 with TRBJ2-2, with TRBD1 matching 12 bases. V was pared by 5 bases and J by 7 bases, with 5 bases of the junction left unmatched. The CDR3 consists of 15 residues. Germline CDR1 reads SGHAT; CDR2 reads FQDESV (reference sequence). CDR3 nucleotides: TGTGCCAGCAGCCCCCGGGACAGGGGGCGCGGGGAGCTGTTTTTT. Protein sequence: CASSPRDRGRGELFF.

The gene calls are TRBV4-1 and TRBJ2-5, with 10 bases fitting TRBD2. V lost 0 bases and J lost 6; bases outside the gene matches: 10. There are 17 residues in the CDR3. Per the germline V gene, CDR1 is MGHRA and CDR2 is YSYEKL. CDR3 nucleotide sequence: TGCGCCAGCAGCCAAGATCGGGGACTAGCGAAGAGTAAGACCCAGTACTTC. This gives the protein CASSQDRGLAKSKTQYF.

The chain combines TRBV28 with TRBJ2-3; 7 bases agree with TRBD1. This CDR3 has 14 amino acids. The germline V gene encodes CDR1 MDHEN and CDR2 SYDVKM. J gave up 2 bases and V 5 bases, and 4 bases lay outside the gene matches. The chain's CDR3 is CASSLDRFTDTQYF. In DNA form, the CDR3 reads TGTGCCAGCAGTCTGGACAGGTTCACAGATACGCAGTATTTT. Based on the CDR3 plus reference TRBV28 and TRBJ2-3, the full variable domain is DVKVTQSSRYLVKRTGEKVFLECVQDMDHENMFWYRQDPGLGLRLIYFSYDVKMKEKGDIPEGYSVSREKKERFSLILESASTNQTSMYLCASSLDRFTDTQYFGPGTRLTVL.

The J gene is TRBJ2-3, the V gene TRBV7-3; no reliable D call. CDR3 length: 15 amino acids. V shed 1 base and J shed 2 bases, with 10 bases lying between them. The germline CDR1 and CDR2 sequences are SGHTA and FQGTGA. The chain's CDR3 is CASSLNAITTDTQYF. For the CDR3, the DNA is TGTGCCAGCAGCTTAAATGCGATTACCACAGATACGCAGTATTTT.

The rearrangement joins TRBV4-1 to TRBJ1-2; D perhaps matches TRBD1 (5 bases). V dropped 4 bases and J dropped 7 bases, with 16 bases sitting between them. This CDR3 spans 14 amino acids. Germline-derived CDR1 and CDR2 are MGHRA and YSYEKL. CDR3 sequence reads: CASSRDSTDRGYTF. The CDR3 coding sequence is TGCGCCAGCAGCCGCGACAGCACAGACCGTGGCTACACCTTC.

This clone was seen a handful of times. V and J are TRBV10-2 and TRBJ1-5, with TRBD1 matching over 7 bases. Germline CDR1 and CDR2: WSHSY and SAAADI. The V and J ends lost 4 bases and 9 bases, in that order; junction bases with no gene match: 6. The CDR3 has 13 amino acids. The CDR3 here is CASSAQGQRPQHF. The CDR3 DNA follows: TGCGCCAGCAGTGCACAGGGGCAGAGGCCCCAGCATTTT.

J is TRBJ2-7 and V is TRBV28; maybe TRBD1 (6 bases). The CDR3 has 16 residues. Germline V lookup: CDR1 MDHEN, CDR2 SYDVKM. The V end was cut by 7 bases, the J end by 0 bases, with 19 bases between. In DNA, the CDR3 is TGTGCCAGCAATTTGTACCCGGGACAAAGCTCCTACGAGCAGTACTTC. Translation: CASNLYPGQSSYEQYF.